The subject of this entry is one T cell receptor (beta chain). This specimen comes from a study of blood T cell repertoires in COVID-19. Assay: immunoSEQ multiplex PCR; the TCRdb copy retains only in-frame clones and omits some. The repertoire has approximately 280,000 clones, about 83% of them found once; the top ten carry 6%. The V and J ends lost 7 bases and 5 bases, in that order; junction bases with no gene match: 11. CDR1 is MDHEN and CDR2 is SYDVKM in the germline V gene. The CDR3 contains 16 residues. Material for sequencing was PBMCs or T cells enriched from blood (not recorded which). The receptor was derived from a woman in her thirties or forties who had recovered from COVID-19. This chain uses TRBV28 with TRBJ2-2; 9 nucleotides agree with TRBD2. CDR3 nucleotide sequence: TGTGCCAGCACCTCAAGTGGTAGCGGGAGTACCGGGGAGCTGTTTTTT. This gives the protein CASTSSGSGSTGELFF.